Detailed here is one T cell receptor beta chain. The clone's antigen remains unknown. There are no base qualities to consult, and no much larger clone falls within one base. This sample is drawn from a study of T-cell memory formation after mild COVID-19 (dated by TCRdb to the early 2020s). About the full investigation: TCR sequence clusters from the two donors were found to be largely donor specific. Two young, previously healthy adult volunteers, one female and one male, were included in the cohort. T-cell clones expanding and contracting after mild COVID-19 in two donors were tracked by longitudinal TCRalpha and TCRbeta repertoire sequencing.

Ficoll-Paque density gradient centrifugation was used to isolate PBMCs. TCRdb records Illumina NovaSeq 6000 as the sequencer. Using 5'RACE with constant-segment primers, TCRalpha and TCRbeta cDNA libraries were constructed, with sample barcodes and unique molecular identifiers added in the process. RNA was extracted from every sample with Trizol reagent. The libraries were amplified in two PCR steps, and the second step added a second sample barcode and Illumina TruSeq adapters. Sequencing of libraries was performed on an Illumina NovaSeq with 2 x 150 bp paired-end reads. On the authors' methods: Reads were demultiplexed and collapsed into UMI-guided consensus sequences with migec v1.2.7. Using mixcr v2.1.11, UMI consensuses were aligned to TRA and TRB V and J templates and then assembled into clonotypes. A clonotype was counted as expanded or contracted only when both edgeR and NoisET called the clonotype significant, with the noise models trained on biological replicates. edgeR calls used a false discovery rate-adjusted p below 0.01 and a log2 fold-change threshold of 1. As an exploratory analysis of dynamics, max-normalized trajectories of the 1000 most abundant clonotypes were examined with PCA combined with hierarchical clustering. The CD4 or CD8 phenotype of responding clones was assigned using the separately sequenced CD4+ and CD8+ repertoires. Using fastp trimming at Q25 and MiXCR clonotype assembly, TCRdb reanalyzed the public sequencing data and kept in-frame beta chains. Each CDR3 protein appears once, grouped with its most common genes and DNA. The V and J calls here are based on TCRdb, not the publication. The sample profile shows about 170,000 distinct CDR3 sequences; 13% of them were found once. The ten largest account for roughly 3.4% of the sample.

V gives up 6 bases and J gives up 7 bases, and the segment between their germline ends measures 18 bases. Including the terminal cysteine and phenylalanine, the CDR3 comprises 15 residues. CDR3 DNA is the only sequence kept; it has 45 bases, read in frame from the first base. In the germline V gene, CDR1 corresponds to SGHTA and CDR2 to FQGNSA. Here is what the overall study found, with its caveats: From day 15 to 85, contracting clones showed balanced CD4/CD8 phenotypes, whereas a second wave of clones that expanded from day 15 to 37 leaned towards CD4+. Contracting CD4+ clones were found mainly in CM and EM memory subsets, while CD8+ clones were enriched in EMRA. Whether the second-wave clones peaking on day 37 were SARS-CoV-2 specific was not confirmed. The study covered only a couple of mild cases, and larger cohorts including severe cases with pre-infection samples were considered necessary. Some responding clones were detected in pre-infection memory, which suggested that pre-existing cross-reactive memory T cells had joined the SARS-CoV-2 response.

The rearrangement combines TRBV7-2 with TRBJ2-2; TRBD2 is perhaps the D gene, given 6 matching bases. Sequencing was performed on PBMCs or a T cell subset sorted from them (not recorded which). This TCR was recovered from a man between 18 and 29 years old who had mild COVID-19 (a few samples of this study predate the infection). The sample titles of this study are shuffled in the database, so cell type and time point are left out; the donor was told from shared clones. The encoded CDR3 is CASSRSALEGGELFF. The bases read TGTGCCAGCAGTCGGTCGGCCCTGGAGGGCGGGGAGCTGTTTTTT.